This entry lists 12 T cell receptor beta chains sequenced from one sample in a study of T-cell memory formation after mild COVID-19. TCRdb analysed the 5' RACE reads with MiXCR anew, one entry per CDR3 protein. Among roughly 13,000 distinct CDR3 sequences listed, 15% to 20% were seen once. What was sequenced was PBMCs or a T cell subset sorted from them (not recorded which). These receptors were taken from an adult woman who had mild COVID-19 (a few samples of this study predate the infection). Cell type and time point are not known.

Ten or more counts support this clonotype. The chain combines TRBV6-5 with TRBJ2-1, with D hard to call. The CDR3 extends over 14 amino acids. The germline V gene encodes CDR1 MNHEY and CDR2 SVGAGI. V lost 2 bases, J lost 5 bases, and 10 bases lay in between. The CDR3 is CASSYLNNNNEQFF. CDR3 bases: TGTGCCAGCAGTTACCTAAACAACAACAATGAGCAGTTCTTC.

This clonotype was detected ten times or more. The chain employs TRBV5-1 and TRBJ2-6; the match to TRBD1 covers 7 bases. The CDR3 loop spans 18 amino acids. From germline, CDR1 is SGHRS and CDR2 YFSETQ. V was clipped by 0 bases and J by 0 bases; unmatched bases: 6. For the CDR3, the DNA is TGCGCCAGCAGCTTGGTAGGACAGGTCACCTCTGGGGCCAACGTCCTGACTTTC. This translates into CASSLVGQVTSGANVLTF.

The chain joins TRBV12-3 or TRBV12-4 to TRBJ2-7, with D perhaps TRBD1 or TRBD2 (5 bases each). CDR3 length: 13 amino acids. Trimming pared 4 bases from V and 2 bases from J, leaving 9 bases between. CDR3 coding DNA: TGTGCCAGCAGTTGGGACCAGACCTACGAGCAGTACTTC. As protein: CASSWDQTYEQYF.

This clonotype was observed at least ten times. The chain couples TRBV11-3 to TRBJ1-1; tentative D call: TRBD1 (5 bases). Trimming removed 1 base at V and 0 bases at J, with 9 bases between. There are 15 residues in the CDR3. Germline V lookup: CDR1 SGHNT, CDR2 YENEEA. In DNA form, the CDR3 reads TGTGCCAGCAGCTTAGTCCTGACAGTGAACACTGAAGCTTTCTTT. Its protein is CASSLVLTVNTEAFF.

This clonotype came up many times. The chain is built from TRBV5-1 and TRBJ2-5; 11 positions match TRBD1. CDR1 and CDR2 from the germline V gene are SGHRS and YFSETQ. CDR3 length: 14 residues. The J segment lost 2 bases and the V segment lost 4 bases, leaving 1 base of the junction unmatched. Written as DNA, the CDR3 is TGCGCCAGCAGCAGGGACAGGGGGCAAGAGACCCAGTACTTC. Its translation is CASSRDRGQETQYF.

In this sample, this clonotype turned up many times. The rearrangement uses TRBV7-9 and TRBJ2-1; D unresolved. Germline assignment: CDR1 SEHNR and CDR2 FQNEAQ (reference sequence). The CDR3 is 10 residues long. The V gene lost 1 base and the J gene lost 11 bases, with 3 bases spanning the gap. CDR3 in DNA: TGTGCCAGCAGCTTAGAGAAGCAGTTCTTC. It yields the protein CASSLEKQFF.

This clonotype was picked up many times. The V call is TRBV30, the J call TRBJ2-7, with no clear D. Germline V gene lookup returns CDR1 GTSNPN and CDR2 SVGIG (reference sequence). V was pared by 3 bases and J by 4 bases, with 22 bases between. This CDR3 spans 16 amino acids. As DNA, the CDR3 is TGTGCCTGGAGCACCGCCCTAGGGTATCCGGCATACGAGCAGTACTTC. It is translated as CAWSTALGYPAYEQYF.

This clonotype was observed at least ten times. The rearrangement links TRBV12-3 or TRBV12-4 to TRBJ2-1, with D perhaps given as TRBD1 or TRBD2 (6 bases each). The germline V and J ends were trimmed by 3 bases and 4 bases, with 22 bases remaining between them. The CDR3 has 18 amino acids. The CDR3 reads CASSFPGVPLAEYNEQFF. As DNA, the CDR3 is TGTGCCAGCAGTTTCCCAGGGGTTCCTTTAGCGGAATACAATGAGCAGTTCTTC.

This clonotype was counted ten times or more. The chain joins TRBV5-1 to TRBJ1-2; maybe TRBD1 (5 bases). The CDR3 has 11 amino acids. V was cut by 5 bases and J by 7 bases, with 9 bases left in between. Germline-derived CDR1 and CDR2 are SGHRS and YFSETQ. DNA of the CDR3: TGCGCCAGCAGAGCAGGGAGTGGCTACACCTTC. Its protein is CASRAGSGYTF.

This clonotype came up many times. The V gene is TRBV20-1, the J gene TRBJ1-1; unclear D gene. Germline V CDR1 and CDR2: DFQATT, SNEGSKA (reference sequence). The CDR3 contains 16 residues. With 3 bases removed from V and 4 bases from J, the gap between germline ends came to 21 bases. The CDR3, as DNA: TGCAGTGCTAGGATGGGCAGCACCCGGTTCGCCACTGAAGCTTTCTTT. Translating it yields CSARMGSTRFATEAFF.

This clonotype was counted ten times or more. This rearrangement joins TRBV3-1 to TRBJ1-2; D perhaps matches TRBD1 (5 bases). Trimming removed 2 bases from V and 7 bases from J, with 11 bases in between. The germline gives CDR1 LGHDT, CDR2 YNNKEL (reference sequence). The CDR3 extends over 13 amino acids. The CDR3 DNA reads as TGTGCCAGCAGCCAAAGGGCAGGGTTTGGCTACACCTTC. Protein product: CASSQRAGFGYTF.

In its sample, this clonotype was seen once. The chain is built from TRBV7-3 and TRBJ2-1, with no clear D. The length of the CDR3 is 13 residues. V dropped 4 bases and J dropped 8 bases, with 12 bases sitting between them. Germline-derived CDR1 and CDR2 are SGHTA and FQGTGA. This chain's CDR3 is CASSYSLRDEQFF. CDR3 sequence (DNA): TGTGCCAGCAGCTACTCCCTTCGCGATGAGCAGTTCTTC.